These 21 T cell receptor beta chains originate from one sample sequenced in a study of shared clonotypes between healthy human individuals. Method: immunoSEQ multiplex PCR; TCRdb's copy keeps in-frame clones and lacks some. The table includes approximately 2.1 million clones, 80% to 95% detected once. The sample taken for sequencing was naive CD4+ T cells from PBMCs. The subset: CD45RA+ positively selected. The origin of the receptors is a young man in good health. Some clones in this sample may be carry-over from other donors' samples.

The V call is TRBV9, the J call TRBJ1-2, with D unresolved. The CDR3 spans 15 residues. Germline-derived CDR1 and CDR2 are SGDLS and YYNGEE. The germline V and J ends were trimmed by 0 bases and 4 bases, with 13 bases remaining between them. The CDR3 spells CASSVGPSETYGYTF. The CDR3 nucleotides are TGTGCCAGCAGCGTAGGTCCCTCGGAGACCTATGGCTACACCTTC.

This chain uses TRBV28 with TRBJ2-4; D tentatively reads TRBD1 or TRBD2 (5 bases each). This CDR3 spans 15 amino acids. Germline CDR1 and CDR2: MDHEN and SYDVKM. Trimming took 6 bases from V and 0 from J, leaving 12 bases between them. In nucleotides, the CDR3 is TGTGCCAGCAGCCGACCAGGGACAGCCAAAAACATTCAGTACTTC. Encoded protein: CASSRPGTAKNIQYF.

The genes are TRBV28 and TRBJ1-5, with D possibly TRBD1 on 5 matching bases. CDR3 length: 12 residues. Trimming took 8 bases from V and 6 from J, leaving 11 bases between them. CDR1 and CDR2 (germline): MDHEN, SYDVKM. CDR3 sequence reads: CASQGRSQPQHF. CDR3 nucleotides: TGTGCCAGCCAGGGTAGGAGTCAGCCCCAGCATTTT.

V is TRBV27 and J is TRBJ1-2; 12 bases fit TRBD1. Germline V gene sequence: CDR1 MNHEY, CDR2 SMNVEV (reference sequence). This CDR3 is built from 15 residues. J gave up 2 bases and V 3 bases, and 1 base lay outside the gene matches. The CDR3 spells CASSFGTGGNYGYTF. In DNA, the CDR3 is TGTGCCAGCAGTTTCGGGACAGGGGGCAACTATGGCTACACCTTC.

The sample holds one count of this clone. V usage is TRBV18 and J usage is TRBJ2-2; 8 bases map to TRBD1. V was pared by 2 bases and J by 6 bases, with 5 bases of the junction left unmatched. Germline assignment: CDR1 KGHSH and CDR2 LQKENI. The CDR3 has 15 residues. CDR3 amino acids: CASSPATGAPGELFF. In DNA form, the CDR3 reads TGTGCCAGCTCACCAGCGACAGGGGCTCCCGGGGAGCTGTTTTTT.

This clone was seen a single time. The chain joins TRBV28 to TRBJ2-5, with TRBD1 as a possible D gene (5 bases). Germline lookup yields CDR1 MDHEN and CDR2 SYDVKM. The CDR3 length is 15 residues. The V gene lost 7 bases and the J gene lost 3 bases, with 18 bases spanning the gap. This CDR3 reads CASTRSDIMKETQYF. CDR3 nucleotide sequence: TGTGCCAGCACCCGTTCGGACATAATGAAAGAGACCCAGTACTTC.

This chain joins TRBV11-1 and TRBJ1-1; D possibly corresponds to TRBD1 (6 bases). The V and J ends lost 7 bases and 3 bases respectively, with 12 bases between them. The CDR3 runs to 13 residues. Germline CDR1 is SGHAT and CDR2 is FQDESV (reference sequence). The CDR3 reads CASNRGAYTEAFF. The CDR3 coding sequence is TGTGCCAGCAACCGGGGGGCGTACACTGAAGCTTTCTTT.

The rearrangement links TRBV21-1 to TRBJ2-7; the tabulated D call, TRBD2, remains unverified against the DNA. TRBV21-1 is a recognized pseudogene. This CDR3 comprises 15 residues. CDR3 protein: CASSKRRGGLYEQYF. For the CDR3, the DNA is TGTGCCAGCAGCAAAAGGCGGGGAGGCCTTTACGAGCAGTACTTC.

The CDR3 spells CASSLLGTGALRETQYF. In DNA form, the CDR3 reads TGTGCCAGCAGCTTATTGGGGACAGGGGCCCTCCGAGAGACCCAGTACTTC. V gene TRBV7-9 combines with J gene TRBJ2-5; 10 nucleotides agree with TRBD1. Unmatched junction bases numbered 10, after V lost 2 bases and J lost 4 bases. The CDR3 runs to 17 residues. The germline V gene has CDR1 SEHNR and CDR2 FQNEAQ (reference sequence). The variable domain in full, with the rest retrieved from reference TRBV7-9 and TRBJ2-5, is DTGVSQNPRHKITKRGQNVTFRCDPISEHNRLYWYRQTLGQGPEFLTYFQNEAQLEKSRLLSDRFSAERPKGSFSTLEIQRTEQGDSAMYLCASSLLGTGALRETQYFGPGTRLLVL.

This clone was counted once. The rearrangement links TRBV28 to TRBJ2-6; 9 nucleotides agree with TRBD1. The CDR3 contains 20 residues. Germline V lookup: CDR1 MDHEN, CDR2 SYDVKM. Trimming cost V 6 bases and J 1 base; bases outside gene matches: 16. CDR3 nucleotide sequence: TGTGCCAGCAGCTCCGCGGAGACCACAGGGGGCTTTTCTGGGGCCAACGTCCTGACTTTC. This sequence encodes CASSSAETTGGFSGANVLTF.

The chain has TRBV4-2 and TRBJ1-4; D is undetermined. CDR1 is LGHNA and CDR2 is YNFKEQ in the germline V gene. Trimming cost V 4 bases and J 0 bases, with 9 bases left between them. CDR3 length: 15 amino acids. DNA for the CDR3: TGTGCCAGCAGCCCTACGACGGCAACTAATGAAAAACTGTTTTTT. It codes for CASSPTTATNEKLFF.

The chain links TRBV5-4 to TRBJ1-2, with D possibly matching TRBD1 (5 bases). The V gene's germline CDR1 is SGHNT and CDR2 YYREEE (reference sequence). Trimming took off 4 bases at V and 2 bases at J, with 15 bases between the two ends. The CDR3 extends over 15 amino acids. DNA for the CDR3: TGTGCCAGCAGCCGTGGGCCCAGGGAGAACTATGGCTACACCTTC. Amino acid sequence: CASSRGPRENYGYTF.

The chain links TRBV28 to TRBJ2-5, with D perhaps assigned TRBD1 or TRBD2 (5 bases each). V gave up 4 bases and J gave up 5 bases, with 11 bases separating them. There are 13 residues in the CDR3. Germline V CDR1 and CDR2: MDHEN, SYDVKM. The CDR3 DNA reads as TGTGCCAGCAGTTGGGACCGCACGGAGACCCAGTACTTC. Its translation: CASSWDRTETQYF.

The CDR3 nucleotides read TGTGCCAGCGGGAGCCGGGAAGAGAACTATGGCTACACCTTC. It encodes CASGSREENYGYTF. V gene TRBV5-4 combines with J gene TRBJ1-2, with D hard to call. The length of the CDR3 is 14 residues. The germline gives CDR1 SGHNT, CDR2 YYREEE (reference sequence). The V gene lost 7 bases and the J gene lost 2 bases, with 15 bases spanning the gap.

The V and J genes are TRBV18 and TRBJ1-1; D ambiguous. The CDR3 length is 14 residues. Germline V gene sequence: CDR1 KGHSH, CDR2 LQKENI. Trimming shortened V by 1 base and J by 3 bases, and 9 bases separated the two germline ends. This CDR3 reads CASSPQARDTEAFF. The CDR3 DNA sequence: TGTGCCAGCTCACCACAGGCGAGGGACACTGAAGCTTTCTTT.

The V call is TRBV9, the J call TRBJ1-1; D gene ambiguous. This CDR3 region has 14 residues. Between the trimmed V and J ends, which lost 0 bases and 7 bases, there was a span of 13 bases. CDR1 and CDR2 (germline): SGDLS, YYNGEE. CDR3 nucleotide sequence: TGTGCCAGCAGCGTAGGACTCGATGGGTTTGAAGCTTTCTTT. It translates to CASSVGLDGFEAFF. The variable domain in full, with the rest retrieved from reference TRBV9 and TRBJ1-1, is DSGVTQTPKHLITATGQRVTLRCSPRSGDLSVYWYQQSLDQGLQFLIQYYNGEERAKGNILERFSAQQFPDLHSELNLSSLELGDSALYFCASSVGLDGFEAFFGQGTRLTVV.

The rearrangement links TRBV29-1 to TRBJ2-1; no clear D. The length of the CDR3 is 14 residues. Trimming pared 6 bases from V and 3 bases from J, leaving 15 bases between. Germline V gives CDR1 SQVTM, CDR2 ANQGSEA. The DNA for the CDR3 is TGCAGCGTCCCGACTCACAGAAGCTACAATGAGCAGTTCTTC. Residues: CSVPTHRSYNEQFF.

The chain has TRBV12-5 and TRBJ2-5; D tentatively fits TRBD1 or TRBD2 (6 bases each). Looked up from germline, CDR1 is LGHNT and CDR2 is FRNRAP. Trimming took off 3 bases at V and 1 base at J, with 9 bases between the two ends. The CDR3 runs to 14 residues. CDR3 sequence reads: CASGFGGSQETQYF. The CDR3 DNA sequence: TGTGCTAGTGGTTTCGGGGGCTCCCAAGAGACCCAGTACTTC.

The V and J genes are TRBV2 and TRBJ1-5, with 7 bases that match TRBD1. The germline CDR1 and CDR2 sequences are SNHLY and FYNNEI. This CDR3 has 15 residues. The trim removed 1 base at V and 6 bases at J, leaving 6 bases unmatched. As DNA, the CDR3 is TGTGCCAGCAGTGAAGGTGACAGGGATGGTCAGCCCCAGCATTTT. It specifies CASSEGDRDGQPQHF. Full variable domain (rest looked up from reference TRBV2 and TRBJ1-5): EPEVTQTPSHQVTQMGQEVILRCVPISNHLYFYWYRQILGQKVEFLVSFYNNEISEKSEIFDDQFSVERPDGSNFTLKIRSTKLEDSAMYFCASSEGDRDGQPQHFGDGTRLSIL.

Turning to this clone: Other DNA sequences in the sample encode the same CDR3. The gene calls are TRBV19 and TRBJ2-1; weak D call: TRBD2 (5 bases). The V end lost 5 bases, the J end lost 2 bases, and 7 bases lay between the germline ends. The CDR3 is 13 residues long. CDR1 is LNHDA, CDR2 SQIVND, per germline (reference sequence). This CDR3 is CASSYGTYNEQFF. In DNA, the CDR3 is TGTGCCAGTAGTTACGGGACCTACAATGAGCAGTTCTTC.

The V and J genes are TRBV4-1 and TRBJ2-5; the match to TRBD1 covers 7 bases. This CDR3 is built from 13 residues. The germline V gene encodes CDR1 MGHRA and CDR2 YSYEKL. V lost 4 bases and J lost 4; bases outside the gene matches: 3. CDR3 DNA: TGCGCCAGCAGCCGACAGGGTACAGAGACCCAGTACTTC. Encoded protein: CASSRQGTETQYF.